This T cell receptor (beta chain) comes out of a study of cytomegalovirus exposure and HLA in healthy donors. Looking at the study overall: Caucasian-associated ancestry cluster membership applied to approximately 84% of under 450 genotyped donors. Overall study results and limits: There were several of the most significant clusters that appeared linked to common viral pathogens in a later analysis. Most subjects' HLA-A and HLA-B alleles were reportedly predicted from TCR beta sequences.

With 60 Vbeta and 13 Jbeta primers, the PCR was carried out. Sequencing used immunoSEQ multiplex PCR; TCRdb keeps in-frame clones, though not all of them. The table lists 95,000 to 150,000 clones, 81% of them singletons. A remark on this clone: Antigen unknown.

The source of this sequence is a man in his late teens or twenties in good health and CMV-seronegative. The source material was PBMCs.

The DNA for the CDR3 is TGCGCCAGCAGCTCGGGACTAGCGGGAGGCACCGGGGAGCTGTTTTTT. Translating gives CASSSGLAGGTGELFF. J is TRBJ2-2 and V is TRBV5-1; 15 bases line up with TRBD2. Germline loops: CDR1 SGHRS, CDR2 YFSETQ. This CDR3 region has 16 residues. With V trimmed by 3 bases and J by 4 bases, 1 base remained unmatched.